A selection of T cell receptor beta chains follows, all from one sample in a study of blood T cell repertoires in COVID-19. Produced via immunoSEQ multiplex PCR; TCRdb's table is partial and in-frame only. The data hold roughly 150,000 clones, with around 80% observed a single time. Sequencing was performed on peripheral blood. The receptor source for this set is a man aged 55 to 70 with acute or convalescent COVID-19. Both conserved end residues are trimmed from each CDR3.

J gene | V gene | CDR3 length | CDR3 protein
TRBJ2-7 | TRBV7-3 | 14 | ASSLTGGIDSYEQY
TRBJ2-3 | TRBV7-9 | 13 | ASSEGPSSPDTQY
TRBJ1-6 | TRBV19 | 14 | ASSIAGDSLNSPLH
TRBJ2-1 | TRBV10-2 | 13 | ASSAGQGGVNEQF
TRBJ2-3 | TRBV4-3 | 12 | ASSQVVGVDTQY
TRBJ2-5 | TRBV9 | 12 | ASSVGRGVKTQY
TRBJ2-1 | TRBV5-6 | 12 | ASSFGPGEGEQF
TRBJ1-1 | TRBV29-1 | 14 | SVEDPTGVVNTEAF
TRBJ1-5 | TRBV4-1 | 12 | ASSPTGGPQPQH
TRBJ1-2 | TRBV10-3 | 11 | AISPDRNYGYT
TRBJ2-4 | TRBV7-2 | 12 | ASSPRQGVPFEY
TRBJ2-7 | TRBV5-1 | 13 | ASSWGQGGPYEQY
TRBJ1-1 | TRBV6-5 | 13 | ASSAKTGGGTEAF
TRBJ1-6 | TRBV29-1 | 11 | SALSSYNSPLH
TRBJ2-2 | TRBV21-1 | 18 | ASSSRDRGVSFCNTGELF
TRBJ2-7 | TRBV27 | 13 | ASSLDSFAPYEQY
TRBJ1-6 | TRBV19 | 10 | ASSIHHSPLH
TRBJ2-7 | TRBV4-3 | 14 | ASSQGSSGSKYEQY
TRBJ2-5 | TRBV19 | 11 | ASSGGASETQY
TRBJ1-5 | TRBV6-5 | 12 | ASTRSNSNQPQH
TRBJ2-3 | TRBV3-1/TRBV3-2 | 16 | ASSRERRLAGWADTQY
TRBJ1-2 | TRBV2 | 12 | ASSFGTNLYGYT
TRBJ2-7 | TRBV11-1 | 13 | ASSLTDRGPYEQY
TRBJ1-5 | TRBV2 | 12 | ASRRDREGQPQH
TRBJ1-1 | TRBV18 | 13 | ASSPNSGMNTEAF
TRBJ2-2 | TRBV25-1 | 12 | ASSEQGGTGELF
TRBJ1-4 | TRBV7-9 | 11 | ASSLGGNEKLF
TRBJ2-5 | TRBV9 | 9 | ACGGEETQY
TRBJ2-5 | TRBV10-3 | 13 | AISESRGGSQTQY
TRBJ2-1 | TRBV7-3 | 12 | ASSLGLSGYEQF
TRBJ2-3 | TRBV6-2/TRBV6-3 | 13 | ASSLATSSTDTQY
TRBJ1-2 | TRBV18 | 11 | ASSPAASSGYT
TRBJ2-7 | TRBV7-2 | 14 | ASSLALGLAAYEQY
TRBJ2-7 | TRBV7-2 | 12 | ASSPRQGAIEQY
TRBJ1-1 | TRBV28 | 14 | ASSPWGGGQGDEAF
TRBJ2-7 | TRBV4-1 | 12 | ASSRGTVSYEQY
TRBJ1-3 | TRBV9 | 17 | ASSPYGTRLRVSGNTIY
TRBJ2-6 | TRBV7-2 | 16 | ASSSRGLAGAGANVLT
TRBJ2-1 | TRBV4-2 | 12 | ASSPGLASNEQF
TRBJ2-7 | TRBV6-6 | 11 | ASSAGTSSEQY